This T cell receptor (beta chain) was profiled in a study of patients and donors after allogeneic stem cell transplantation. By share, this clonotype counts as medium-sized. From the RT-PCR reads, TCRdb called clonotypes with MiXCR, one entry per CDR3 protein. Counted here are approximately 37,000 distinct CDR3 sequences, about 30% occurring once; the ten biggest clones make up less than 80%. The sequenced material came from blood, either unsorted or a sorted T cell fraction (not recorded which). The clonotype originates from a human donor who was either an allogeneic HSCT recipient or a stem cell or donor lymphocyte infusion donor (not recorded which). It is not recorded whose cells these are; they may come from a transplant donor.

The CDR3 sequence: CASRKGGSVNEQFF. CDR3 bases: TGTGCCAGCAGAAAAGGAGGGTCTGTGAATGAGCAGTTCTTC. V is TRBV27 and J is TRBJ2-1, with D possibly being TRBD2 (6 bases). CDR1 MNHEY and CDR2 SMNVEV come from the germline V gene (reference sequence). Trimming took off 6 bases at V and 7 bases at J, with 16 bases between the two ends. This CDR3 is 14 amino acids long.